Sequencing of this TCR beta chain was carried out in a study of STAT3 mutations in large granular lymphocyte leukemia (dated by TCRdb to the late 2010s). About the study as a whole: Roughly half of the T-LGLL patients who were sequenced longitudinally carried canonical activating STAT3 mutations. Over half of the T-LGLL patients were given one or more immunosuppressive therapy regimens, and 40% of those treated had a hematologic response. Serial deep sequencing of TCRbeta CDR3 and STAT3 was performed in patients with T-cell large granular lymphocyte leukemia to reconstruct clonal hierarchy and dynamics. From an initial cohort of approximately 190 LGL patients, 15 to 20 representative T-LGLL cases were picked for longitudinal TCRbeta and STAT3 sequencing. As controls, the study also included longitudinal sequencing of a couple of patients with natural killer LGL leukemia. On average, sequencing was done at 3.5 to 4 time points per patient, with the number of samplings ranging from 2 to 8. What the research found in general, with its limitations: Since codominant clonotypes persisted in some patients, a small but highly pathogenic clone may have gone undetected. TCR clonotype switching after therapy was observed in 6 of 18 patients, and all newly emerging clones were found to be STAT3 wild type. Variable intervals between samplings and differing treatment regimens complicated linking therapy response to changes in TCR clonal burden. The burden of the dominant TCR clone was higher than the STAT3 mutant burden in several patients, which suggests that the STAT3 mutation arose secondarily inside a clone that had already expanded. At least one immunodominant TCRbeta clonotype was identified in every T-LGLL patient, and multiple immunodominant subclonotypes were identified in about half of the T-LGLL patients. Because no samples were available when a clone first appeared, clonal expansion had to be inferred from samplings taken at other points.

TCRbeta libraries were sequenced on an Illumina MiSeq, averaging around 40,000 productive templates per sample. Multiplex PCR amplification was used to generate TCRbeta CDR3 libraries with the immunoSEQ assay. In the source study's methods: Repertoire diversity was calculated as previously defined, and values close to 0 indicated extremely monoclonal samples. TCRdb's version of the immuneACCESS table is confined to in-frame rearrangements and falls short of the full clone set. An unresolved V gene accounts for under half of the shortfall where checked; the remainder is of unknown origin. The DNA was the basis for D and trimming; V, J and clone size are from that table. Within this sample are some 13,000 clones, with around nine tenths of them counted one time only. The ten largest make up around 34% of the sample. The same DNA, extracted from blood mononuclear cells, served for both TCR sequencing and STAT3 sequencing.

Of note for this clone: Its antigen has not been determined. No clone much larger than this one lies a single base away; base qualities are absent.

The CDR3 starts with the cysteine, ends with the phenylalanine, and has 16 residues. Just the 48-base CDR3 DNA is kept, in frame starting at base 1. V is pruned by 2 bases and J by 3 bases, leaving 10 bases of the junction without a gene match. The CDR1 and CDR2 encoded by the germline V gene (reference sequence) are SGHNT and YYREEE. The sequence is built from TRBV5-4 and TRBJ2-5, with 7 middle bases fitting TRBD2. Sequencing input: peripheral blood mononuclear cells. The receptor comes from a man aged 35 to 55 with T-cell large granular lymphocyte leukemia. Some clones in this sample may be carry-over from other donors' samples. The age is the age at diagnosis. CDR3 region: CASSFPGHGGKETQYF. The nucleotide sequence reads TGTGCCAGCAGCTTTCCAGGCCACGGGGGGAAAGAGACCCAGTACTTC.